Sequencing of this T cell receptor (beta chain) was carried out in a study of OX40 agonist ivuxolimab in advanced cancers. About the study: Dose-escalation patients were diagnosed with hepatocellular carcinoma, melanoma, renal cell cancer or head and neck cancer.

As for this clone: Its antigen is not known.

Study-level results: CD4+ T cells averaged fewer expanded clones than CD8+ T cells.

Produced via immunoSEQ multiplex PCR; TCRdb's table is partial and in-frame only. The sample has over 90,000 clones, 90% seen once. Trimming took off 2 bases at V and 8 bases at J, with 14 bases between the two ends. Looked up from germline, CDR1 is MGHRA and CDR2 is YSYEKL. The CDR3 is 14 residues long. This receptor was taken from an adult with an advanced solid tumor such as melanoma, head and neck, liver or kidney cancer. The sequences come from CD4+ or CD8+ T cells sorted from blood, collected in a trial of the OX40 agonist ivuxolimab. The rearrangement uses TRBV4-1 and TRBJ2-3; a possible D gene is TRBD1 (5 bases). CDR3 coding DNA: TGCGCCAGCAGCCAACCTTTGCAAGGGGCTACGCAGTATTTT. Its protein product is CASSQPLQGATQYF.